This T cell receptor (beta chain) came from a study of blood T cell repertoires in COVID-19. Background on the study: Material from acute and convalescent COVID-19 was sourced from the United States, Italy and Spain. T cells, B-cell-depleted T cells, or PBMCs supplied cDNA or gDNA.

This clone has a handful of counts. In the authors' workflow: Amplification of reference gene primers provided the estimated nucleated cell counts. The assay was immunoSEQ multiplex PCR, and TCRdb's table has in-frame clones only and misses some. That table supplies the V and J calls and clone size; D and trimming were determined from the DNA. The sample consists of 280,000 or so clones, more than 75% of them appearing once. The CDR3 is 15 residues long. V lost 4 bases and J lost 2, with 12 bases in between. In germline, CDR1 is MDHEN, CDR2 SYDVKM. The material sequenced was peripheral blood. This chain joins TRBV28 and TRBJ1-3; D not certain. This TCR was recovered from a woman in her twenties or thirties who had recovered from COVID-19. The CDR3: CASSSPRLAGNTIYF. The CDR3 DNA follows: TGTGCCAGCAGTTCCCCCCGACTGGCTGGAAACACCATATATTTT. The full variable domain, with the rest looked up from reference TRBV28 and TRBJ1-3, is DVKVTQSSRYLVKRTGEKVFLECVQDMDHENMFWYRQDPGLGLRLIYFSYDVKMKEKGDIPEGYSVSREKKERFSLILESASTNQTSMYLCASSSPRLAGNTIYFGEGSWLTVV.